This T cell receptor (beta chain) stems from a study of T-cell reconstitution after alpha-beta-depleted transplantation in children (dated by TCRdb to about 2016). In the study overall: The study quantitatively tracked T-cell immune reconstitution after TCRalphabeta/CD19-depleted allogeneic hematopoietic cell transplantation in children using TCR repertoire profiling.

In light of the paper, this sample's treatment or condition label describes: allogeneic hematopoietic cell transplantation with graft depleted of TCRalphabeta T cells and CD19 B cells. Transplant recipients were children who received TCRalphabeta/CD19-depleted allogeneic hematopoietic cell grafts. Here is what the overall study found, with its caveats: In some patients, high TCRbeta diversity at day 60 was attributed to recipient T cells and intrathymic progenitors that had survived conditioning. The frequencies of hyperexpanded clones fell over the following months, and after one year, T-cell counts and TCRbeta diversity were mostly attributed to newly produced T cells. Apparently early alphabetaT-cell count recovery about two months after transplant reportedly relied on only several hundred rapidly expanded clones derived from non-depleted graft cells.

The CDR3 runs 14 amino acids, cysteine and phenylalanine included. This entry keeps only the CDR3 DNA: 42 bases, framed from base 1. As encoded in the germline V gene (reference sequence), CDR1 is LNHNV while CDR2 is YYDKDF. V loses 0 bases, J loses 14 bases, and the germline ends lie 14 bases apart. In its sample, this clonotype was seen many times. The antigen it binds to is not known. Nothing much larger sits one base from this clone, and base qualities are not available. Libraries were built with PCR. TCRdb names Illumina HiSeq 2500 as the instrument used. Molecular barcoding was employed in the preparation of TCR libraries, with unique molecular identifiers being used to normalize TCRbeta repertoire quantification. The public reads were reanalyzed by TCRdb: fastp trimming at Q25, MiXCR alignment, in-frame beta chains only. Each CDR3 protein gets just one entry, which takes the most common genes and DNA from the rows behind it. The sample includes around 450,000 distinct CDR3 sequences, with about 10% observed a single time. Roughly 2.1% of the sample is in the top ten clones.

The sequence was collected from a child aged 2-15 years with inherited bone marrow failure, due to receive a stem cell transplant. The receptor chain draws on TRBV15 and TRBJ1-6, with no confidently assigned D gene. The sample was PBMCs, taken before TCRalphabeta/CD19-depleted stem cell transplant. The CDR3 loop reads CATSRDPHKVALHF. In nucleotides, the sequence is TGTGCCACCAGCAGAGATCCCCATAAGGTGGCCCTCCACTTT.